Included here is one T cell receptor (beta chain) sequence, with context. The junction shows a germline mismatch at one end, possibly a read error. The entry originates in a study of T cell clones after liver transplantation. Study in general: Pre-transplant mixed lymphocyte reactions yielded third-party-reactive TCRbeta sequences as comparators for graft-donor-reactive sequences. Three of eight recipients were HCV-positive; others had non-autoimmune, non-viral indications.

Sequenced by immunoSEQ multiplex PCR; TCRdb stores in-frame clones only, minus some. Of under 35,000 clones listed, about 95% are singletons. The CDR3 loop spans 14 amino acids. Germline CDR1 reads SSHAT; CDR2 reads FNYEAQ (reference sequence). Here the sequenced sample was CD8+ T cells from blood, taken 12 months after liver transplant. The chain combines TRBV7-7 with TRBJ2-1, with a possible D match to TRBD2 (5 bases). The clonotype comes from a human patient who received a liver transplant. Some T cells could come from the graft donor. The CDR3 region is CASSPESNGGEQFF. CDR3 nucleotide sequence: TGTGCTAGCAGCCCCGAGTCAAACGGAGGTGAGCAGTTCTTC.